The 32 T cell receptor beta chains listed next were all sequenced from one sample in a study of siplizumab effects on memory and regulatory T cells. Sequenced by immunoSEQ multiplex PCR; TCRdb stores in-frame clones only, minus some. The sample holds about 91,000 clones, approximately 93% seen once. The source material was CD8+ T cells sorted from blood. The receptors shown here come from a human donor in good health.

This clone was detected once. This sequence joins TRBV7-6 and TRBJ2-2; no definite D call. Trimming cost V 0 bases and J 8 bases, with 7 bases left between them. CDR1 and CDR2 from the germline V gene are SGHVS and FNYEAQ. The CDR3 totals 13 residues. The CDR3 loop reads CASSLALTGELFF. The CDR3 nucleotides read TGTGCCAGCAGCTTAGCGCTTACAGGGGAGCTGTTTTTT.

This clone was seen a few times. V is TRBV6-5 and J is TRBJ1-2; D not resolved. V was pared by 6 bases and J by 5 bases, with 16 bases between. The CDR3 sequence is 14 residues long. The germline V gene encodes CDR1 MNHEY and CDR2 SVGAGI. CDR3 sequence: CASRGLGEVYGYTF. The CDR3 DNA follows: TGTGCCAGCAGGGGGTTGGGAGAAGTGTATGGCTACACCTTC.

The J gene is TRBJ2-5, the V gene TRBV7-9, with no clear D. The ends were cut back, 1 base at V and 3 bases at J, with 9 bases in the middle. The CDR3 has 14 residues. Germline assignment: CDR1 SEHNR and CDR2 FQNEAQ (reference sequence). The CDR3 protein is CASSLGTFEETQYF. As DNA, the CDR3 is TGTGCCAGCAGCTTAGGGACCTTCGAAGAGACCCAGTACTTC.

The chain recombines TRBV6-5 with TRBJ2-5; the D is unclear. The CDR3 is 15 amino acids. Germline V gene lookup returns CDR1 MNHEY and CDR2 SVGAGI. The V gene lost 0 bases and the J gene lost 1 base, with 9 bases spanning the gap. Here the CDR3 DNA reads TGTGCCAGCAGTTACTCCGATTCGGTCCAAGAGACCCAGTACTTC. Its protein product is CASSYSDSVQETQYF.

J is TRBJ1-1 and V is TRBV13; weak D call: TRBD1 (6 bases). CDR1 PRHDT and CDR2 FYEKMQ come from the germline V gene (reference sequence). The ends were cut back, 5 bases at V and 11 bases at J, with 21 bases in the middle. The CDR3 extends over 14 amino acids. The CDR3 here is CASSLDRSGPGAFF. The CDR3 DNA follows: TGTGCCAGCAGCCTAGACAGGAGCGGACCAGGGGCTTTCTTT.

J is TRBJ1-1 and V is TRBV6-6, with D possibly TRBD1 on 5 matching bases. CDR1 and CDR2 from the germline V gene are MNHNY and SVGAGI (reference sequence). CDR3 length: 14 residues. Trimming removed 0 bases at V and 8 bases at J, with 13 bases between. CDR3 nucleotides: TGTGCCAGCAGTTACTCGCCGGGGACGGAAGAAGCTTTCTTT. This translates into CASSYSPGTEEAFF.

The CDR3 DNA reads TGTGCCAGCACCGGAGGAGACTACAATGAGCAGTTCTTC. Its translation is CASTGGDYNEQFF. This chain joins TRBV9 and TRBJ2-1; maybe TRBD2 (5 bases). Trimming took off 6 bases at V and 3 bases at J, with 10 bases between the two ends. From germline, CDR1 is SGDLS and CDR2 YYNGEE. The CDR3 loop spans 13 amino acids.

The chain uses TRBV11-3 and TRBJ2-5; D not resolved. The CDR3 runs 13 residues. Germline lookup yields CDR1 SGHNT and CDR2 YENEEA. V was trimmed by 6 bases and J by 1 base, leaving 9 bases between them. The CDR3 nucleotides are TGTGCCAGCAGAGCTAGGGCCCAAGAGACCCAGTACTTC. Amino acids: CASRARAQETQYF.

This clone has just one count. V usage is TRBV10-2 and J usage is TRBJ1-5; D is undetermined. This CDR3 has 13 residues. Germline-derived CDR1 and CDR2 are WSHSY and SAAADI. The ends were cut back, 4 bases at V and 4 bases at J, with 8 bases in the middle. This chain's CDR3 is CASSGTENQPQHF. CDR3 coding DNA: TGCGCCAGCAGTGGGACGGAAAATCAGCCCCAGCATTTT.

The chain couples TRBV7-9 to TRBJ2-1; D is undetermined. The CDR3 covers 13 residues. With 5 bases removed from V and 8 bases from J, the gap between germline ends came to 13 bases. Germline CDR1 is SEHNR and CDR2 is FQNEAQ (reference sequence). The DNA of the CDR3 is TGTGCCAGCAGCCCCTCAACGAGCGATGAGCAGTTCTTC. Its translation is CASSPSTSDEQFF.

The chain combines TRBV19 with TRBJ1-1; D is unclear. The ends were cut back, 5 bases at V and 0 bases at J, with 7 bases in the middle. The germline CDR1 and CDR2 sequences are LNHDA and SQIVND (reference sequence). The CDR3 consists of 13 residues. As DNA, the CDR3 is TGTGCCAGTAGTCGCTCGCTGAACACTGAAGCTTTCTTT. It is translated as CASSRSLNTEAFF.

The V and J genes are TRBV30 and TRBJ1-2, with TRBD1 identical over 7 bases. Looked up from germline, CDR1 is GTSNPN and CDR2 is SVGIG (reference sequence). The CDR3 totals 13 residues. The V segment lost 5 bases and the J segment 0 bases; nucleotides outside the gene matches: 3. For the CDR3, the DNA is TGTGCCTGGGGAACAGGGGCTAACTATGGCTACACCTTC. Translating gives CAWGTGANYGYTF.

The chain couples TRBV29-1 to TRBJ2-1; TRBD2 agrees at 11 bases. Trimming at V came to 6 bases and at J to 6 bases, leaving 4 bases not matched to a gene. There are 13 residues in the CDR3. In germline, CDR1 is SQVTM, CDR2 ANQGSEA. DNA of the CDR3: TGCAGCGTACTAGCGGGAGTAAGCAATGAGCAGTTCTTC. As protein: CSVLAGVSNEQFF.

This rearrangement joins TRBV5-6 to TRBJ2-2, with no clear D. Deletions cut 0 bases from V and 2 bases from J, with 5 bases between. This CDR3 has 14 amino acids. Germline values: CDR1 SGHDT, CDR2 YYEEEE. CDR3 residues: CASSLGENTGELFF. The CDR3 region has the DNA TGTGCCAGCAGCTTGGGGGAAAACACCGGGGAGCTGTTTTTT.

This rearrangement joins TRBV5-1 to TRBJ2-1; D gene unclear. The CDR3 totals 13 residues. CDR1 SGHRS and CDR2 YFSETQ come from the germline V gene. The V end was cut by 0 bases, the J end by 6 bases, with 7 bases between. This CDR3 reads CASSLVTVNEQFF. As DNA, the CDR3 is TGCGCCAGCAGCTTGGTTACTGTCAATGAGCAGTTCTTC.

The genes are TRBV29-1 and TRBJ2-7, with D possibly being TRBD2 (5 bases). CDR3 size: 13 residues. Germline lookup yields CDR1 SQVTM and CDR2 ANQGSEA. Trimming cost V 6 bases and J 4 bases, with 16 bases left between them. The CDR3 nucleotides are TGCAGCGTCGCCTCGGGGTCGGGGTACGAGCAGTACTTC. Amino acid sequence: CSVASGSGYEQYF.

The rearrangement joins TRBV6-5 to TRBJ2-7; D is undetermined. Germline V gene lookup returns CDR1 MNHEY and CDR2 SVGAGI. The CDR3 has 14 amino acids. V was clipped by 2 bases and J by 0 bases, with 8 bases between them. The CDR3 DNA follows: TGTGCCAGCAGTTACGGGATAGACTCCTACGAGCAGTACTTC. It translates to CASSYGIDSYEQYF.

The chain couples TRBV5-6 to TRBJ2-3; 8 nucleotides align to TRBD2. This CDR3 has 18 residues. The J segment lost 0 bases and the V segment lost 0 bases, leaving 9 bases of the junction unmatched. CDR1 and CDR2 (germline): SGHDT, YYEEEE. The CDR3 DNA sequence: TGTGCCAGCAGCTTGGCCGCGGCTAGCGGGCTAAGCACAGATACGCAGTATTTT. Amino acid sequence: CASSLAAASGLSTDTQYF. Looking up the rest from reference TRBV5-6 and TRBJ2-3 gives the full variable domain: DAGVTQSPTHLIKTRGQQVTLRCSPKSGHDTVSWYQQALGQGPQFIFQYYEEEERQRGNFPDRFSGHQFPNYSSELNVNALLLGDSALYLCASSLAAASGLSTDTQYFGPGTRLTVL.

This rearrangement joins TRBV6-1 to TRBJ2-7; 8 nucleotides match TRBD1. Trimming took 8 bases from V and 5 from J; bases not matched to a gene: 5. From germline, CDR1 is MNHNS and CDR2 SASEGT. The CDR3 is 12 residues long. The CDR3 bases are TGTGCCAGCTTCGGACAGGGAAACGAGCAGTACTTC. Residues: CASFGQGNEQYF.

This clone was counted a few times. The chain recombines TRBV19 with TRBJ1-5; D is uncertain. The germline V gene has CDR1 LNHDA and CDR2 SQIVND (reference sequence). CDR3 length equals 15 residues. V was pared by 3 bases and J by 0 bases, with 9 bases between. CDR3 coding DNA: TGTGCCAGTAGTATTGGCAGGCTTAGCAATCAGCCCCAGCATTTT. Residues: CASSIGRLSNQPQHF.

This clone occurred once. V is TRBV5-6 and J is TRBJ2-7; 15 nucleotides line up with TRBD2. Unmatched junction bases numbered 10, after V lost 6 bases and J lost 3 bases. The CDR3 contains 17 residues. Germline CDR1 reads SGHDT; CDR2 reads YYEEEE. CDR3: CASTPRTSGGVYYEQYF. CDR3 bases: TGTGCCAGCACCCCAAGGACTAGCGGGGGGGTTTACTACGAGCAGTACTTC.

The rearrangement joins TRBV11-3 to TRBJ2-3; 12 bases are shared with TRBD2. The CDR3 is made up of 15 amino acids. The ends lost 5 bases at V and 6 bases at J; junction bases unmatched: 6. Germline V gene sequence: CDR1 SGHNT, CDR2 YENEEA. Here the CDR3 reads CASSHMTSGSDTQYF. The CDR3 DNA sequence: TGTGCCAGCAGCCACATGACTAGCGGGAGCGATACGCAGTATTTT.

The rearrangement joins TRBV7-9 to TRBJ2-2; D gene unclear. From germline, CDR1 is SEHNR and CDR2 FQNEAQ (reference sequence). The CDR3 covers 14 residues. The V end lost 5 bases, the J end lost 7 bases, and 14 bases lay between the germline ends. CDR3 nucleotide sequence: TGTGCCAGCAGCGTCAATATCGGCGGCGGGGAGCTGTTTTTT. Translating it yields CASSVNIGGGELFF.

The V gene is TRBV6-4, the J gene TRBJ1-2; D not resolved. The CDR3 length is 15 residues. The germline V and J ends were trimmed by 0 bases and 6 bases, with 14 bases remaining between them. From germline, CDR1 is MRHNA and CDR2 SNTAGT. The CDR3 bases are TGTGCCAGCAGTGACTCGAGGTCCCCTTTGGATGGCTACACCTTC. Amino acids: CASSDSRSPLDGYTF.

This clone was observed once. The rearrangement links TRBV13 to TRBJ1-4, with 7 bases fitting TRBD1. The germline V gene has CDR1 PRHDT and CDR2 FYEKMQ (reference sequence). Losses at the gene ends were 5 bases for V and 8 bases for J; bases not matched to a gene: 8. The CDR3 is 14 amino acids. The CDR3 sequence: CASSIQGLREKLFF. The CDR3 nucleotides read TGTGCCAGCAGCATACAGGGGTTGAGGGAAAAACTGTTTTTT. The entire variable domain, with the rest obtained from reference TRBV13 and TRBJ1-4, is as follows: AAGVIQSPRHLIKEKRETATLKCYPIPRHDTVYWYQQGPGQDPQFLISFYEKMQSDKGSIPDRFSAQQFSDYHSELNMSSLELGDSALYFCASSIQGLREKLFFGSGTQLSVL.

The V and J genes are TRBV27 and TRBJ2-3; D unclear. Trimming stripped 0 bases from V and 1 base from J, with 5 bases between. Germline assignment: CDR1 MNHEY and CDR2 SMNVEV (reference sequence). This CDR3 region has 14 residues. The CDR3 DNA reads TGTGCCAGCAGTTTATCGATCGGCACAGATACGCAGTATTTT. Amino acid sequence: CASSLSIGTDTQYF.

CDR3 sequence reads: CASSFRGGYQSSYEQYF. The CDR3, as DNA: TGCGCCAGCAGCTTCCGGGGGGGTTACCAGAGCTCCTACGAGCAGTACTTC. The chain has TRBV5-1 and TRBJ2-7, with TRBD2 matching over 8 bases. Germline V CDR1 and CDR2: SGHRS, YFSETQ. This CDR3 spans 17 amino acids. V was clipped by 2 bases and J by 0 bases; unmatched bases: 10.

This chain uses TRBV5-5 with TRBJ1-2; 7 bases agree with TRBD1. The V gene end was trimmed by 4 bases and the J gene end by 8 bases; junction bases not matched to a gene: 14. The V gene's germline CDR1 is SGHKS and CDR2 YYEKEE (reference sequence). CDR3 length equals 15 residues. In DNA form, the CDR3 reads TGTGCCAGCAGCCCGGCGACAGGGAGCCCTTGGGGCTACACCTTC. Protein product: CASSPATGSPWGYTF.

V and J are TRBV6-6 and TRBJ2-7; 7 positions match TRBD1. The CDR3 has 13 amino acids. J was trimmed by 3 bases and V by 8 bases; bases with no gene match: 7. The V gene's germline CDR1 is MNHNY and CDR2 SVGAGI (reference sequence). This CDR3 reads CASRPGQIYEQYF. CDR3 DNA: TGTGCCAGCCGACCGGGACAGATCTACGAGCAGTACTTC.

The chain combines TRBV27 with TRBJ1-1; D possibly corresponds to TRBD1 (5 bases). This CDR3 has 14 amino acids. Trimming shortened V by 2 bases and J by 4 bases, and 11 bases separated the two germline ends. CDR1 and CDR2 from the germline V gene are MNHEY and SMNVEV (reference sequence). The CDR3 here is CASSLRGKATEAFF. CDR3 DNA sequence: TGTGCCAGCAGTTTAAGGGGAAAAGCCACTGAAGCTTTCTTT.

The rearrangement joins TRBV9 to TRBJ1-4; D unclear. Germline assignment: CDR1 SGDLS and CDR2 YYNGEE. Trimming stripped 0 bases from V and 0 bases from J, with 6 bases between. The length of the CDR3 is 15 residues. The CDR3 region is CASSVGAATNEKLFF. In nucleotides, the CDR3 is TGTGCCAGCAGCGTAGGGGCCGCAACTAATGAAAAACTGTTTTTT.

The genes are TRBV30 and TRBJ1-2; TRBD1 might be the D (5 bases). This CDR3 is 14 amino acids long. V was cut by 0 bases and J by 8 bases, with 16 bases left in between. Germline V gene lookup returns CDR1 GTSNPN and CDR2 SVGIG (reference sequence). CDR3 sequence (DNA): TGTGCCTGGAGTGTACGATCGGTTAGGGACGGCTACACCTTC. Encoded protein: CAWSVRSVRDGYTF. Full variable domain (remainder filled in from reference TRBV30 and TRBJ1-2): SQTIHQWPATLVQPVGSPLSLECTVEGTSNPNLYWYRQAAGRGLQLLFYSVGIGQISSEVPQNLSASRPQDRQFILSSKKLLLSDSGFYLCAWSVRSVRDGYTFGSGTRLTVV.